This paragraph reports one T cell receptor beta chain. V was shortened by 1 base and J by 7 bases, with 11 bases between the two germline ends. Germline CDR1 reads LGHDT; CDR2 reads YNNKEL (reference sequence). This CDR3 contains 14 residues. The authors ran a second PCR of roughly 7 to 11 cycles using a sample-barcoded 5' primer and a J-beta primer mix. A template-switch adaptor that had 12 random nucleotides put a tag on each cDNA molecule. In TCRdb, the 5' RACE reads were re-called with MiXCR into one record per CDR3 protein. There are around 1,600,000 distinct CDR3 sequences in the sample; 40% to 45% occur only once, and 4% lies in the top ten. The data are from a study of blood T cells in healthy people across ages.

Sequenced sample: blood. The origin of this receptor is a woman younger than 35 in good health. The V gene is TRBV3-1, the J gene TRBJ1-5, with TRBD1 as a possible D gene (5 bases). CDR3 DNA sequence: TGTGCCAGCAGCCAAGGGGGGATTGGGCAGCCCCAGCATTTT. Amino acids: CASSQGGIGQPQHF.